This T cell receptor beta chain was found in a study of blood T cell repertoires in COVID-19. Study-wide context: Researchers got acute and convalescent COVID-19 samples from the United States, Italy and Spain. T cells, B-cell-depleted T cells, or PBMCs supplied cDNA or gDNA.

The CDR3 contains 14 residues. Germline CDR1 and CDR2: WSHSY and SAAADI. V shed 11 bases, J shed 5 bases, and the junction held 11 bases outside the gene matches. The table came from immunoSEQ multiplex PCR; TCRdb's copy has only in-frame clones and leaves some out. The top ten hold 6.5% to 8% of the sample, which has tens of thousands of clones, 90% seen once. Patients at the Seattle site were enrolled during active infection and followed longitudinally. Specimen: peripheral blood. V is TRBV10-2 and J is TRBJ2-5; 10 bases map to TRBD2. The sequence was collected from a man younger than 30 with COVID-19, enrolled during active disease. This chain's CDR3 is CAGTSGRARETQYF. CDR3 nucleotide sequence: TGCGCCGGGACGAGCGGGAGGGCCCGGGAGACCCAGTACTTC.